This TCR beta chain was profiled in a study of blood T cell repertoires in COVID-19. The overall study: The analysed material was cDNA or gDNA that came from T cells, B-cell-depleted T cells, or PBMCs.

The CDR3 extends over 14 amino acids. The germline V gene encodes CDR1 MRHNA and CDR2 SNTAGT. The V gene end was trimmed by 5 bases and the J gene end by 4 bases; junction bases not matched to a gene: 7. The data were produced by immunoSEQ multiplex PCR, yet TCRdb's version contains in-frame clones alone and is incomplete. The data contain roughly 100,000 clones, 70% to 85% of them seen just once; the ten biggest clones take up approximately 3.3%. This sequence joins TRBV6-4 and TRBJ1-1; 7 nucleotides match TRBD1. The origin of this receptor is a woman older than 75 with active or convalescent COVID-19. Sequenced material: peripheral blood. The CDR3: CASSMNQGVTEAFF. DNA for the CDR3: TGTGCCAGCAGTATGAACCAGGGGGTCACTGAAGCTTTCTTT.